This T cell receptor (beta chain) was profiled in a study of siplizumab effects on memory and regulatory T cells. Study-level results: Apparently more diverse than memory cells, naive T cells also seemed major alloresponse contributors. It was never confirmed that proliferating Tregs from siplizumab cultures were suppressive. Roughly 80-96% of proliferating CD4+ or CD8+ clones lacked an assignable naive or memory phenotype.

To note about this clone: Antigen: not known.

For every sample, roughly 94,000 TCR templates were assayed. Profiled with immunoSEQ multiplex PCR; TCRdb holds only in-frame clones, not every one. Of fewer than 110,000 clones listed, about 90% are singletons. The CDR3 totals 17 residues. Trimming left V 0 bases short and J 4 bases short, with 17 bases between. Germline V lookup: CDR1 LNHNV, CDR2 YYDKDF (reference sequence). The sequencing sample was made of non-Treg CD4+ T cells sorted from blood. The clonotype originates from a human donor in good health. The J gene is TRBJ2-3, the V gene TRBV15; D is unclear. CDR3 nucleotide sequence: TGTGCCACCAGCAGAGATAGGACCCCCCTAGGGTCAGATACGCAGTATTTT. Translation: CATSRDRTPLGSDTQYF.